The sequence of this TCR beta chain was determined in a study of CD8 T cells in Susac syndrome. The CDR3 runs to 13 residues. The germline gives CDR1 GTSNPN, CDR2 SVGIG (reference sequence). Trimming left V 0 bases short and J 5 bases short, with 8 bases between. About 0.5 to 1 ug RNA was reverse transcribed with random hexamers. An immunoSEQ multiplex PCR generated amplified TCR beta CDR3 products spanning 54 Vbeta and 13 Jbeta. TCRdb recomputed calls from the immunoSEQ multiplex PCR reads with MiXCR, one row per CDR3 protein. The sample lists 150,000 to 160,000 distinct CDR3 sequences; 94% were seen once. From blood CD8+ and CD4+ T cells, the TCR beta chain was sequenced. Relapsing-remitting disease, either stable or active, was present in the multiple sclerosis controls, who were treatment-naive patients. The CD8+ and CD4+ T cells were negatively isolated, with the TEMRA cells enriched by FACS.

The clonotype was recovered from a human donor with multiple sclerosis. The chain links TRBV30 to TRBJ2-1; no clear D gene. Source material: CD8+ T cells from PBMCs. The CDR3 loop is CAWSVTGNNEQFF. In DNA, the CDR3 is TGTGCCTGGAGTGTGACGGGCAACAATGAGCAGTTCTTC.